Listed below are T cell receptor beta chains from one sample, sequenced in a study of cytomegalovirus exposure and HLA in healthy donors. TCRdb's table, derived via immunoSEQ multiplex PCR, lists solely in-frame clones and lacks some. The sample contains 90,000 to 100,000 clones, around 74% of which appear only once. The sample comprised PBMCs. Receptor source: a man aged 35 to 55 in good health and CMV-seropositive. Each CDR3 is given with its conserved first and last residue. D genes are given only for firm matches. Clone size, where shown, is once, few, many, or a class for clones that have expanded.

j_gene | d_gene | v_gene | abundance | CDR3aa | CDR3nt
TRBJ2-2 | TRBD2 | TRBV15 | once | CATSKRPPGLASGFSNTGELFF | TGTGCCACCAGCAAGAGACCTCCGGGACTAGCGAGTGGGTTTTCGAACACCGGGGAGCTGTTTTTT
TRBJ2-7 | TRBD2 | TRBV5-1 | NA | CASRQGEGFEQYF | TGCGCCAGCAGGCAAGGGGAGGGTTTCGAGCAGTACTTC
TRBJ1-4 | TRBD1 | TRBV5-1 | NA | CASSPTGATNEKLFF | TGCGCCAGCAGTCCGACAGGGGCAACTAATGAAAAACTGTTTTTT
TRBJ1-4 | NA | TRBV5-1 | few | CASSLEGRNNEKLFF | TGCGCCAGCAGCTTGGAGGGGCGGAATAATGAAAAACTGTTTTTT
TRBJ1-1 | NA | TRBV9 | NA | CASSVAGLDTEAFF | TGTGCCAGCAGCGTAGCCGGGTTGGACACTGAAGCTTTCTTT
TRBJ2-5 | NA | TRBV2 | NA | CASSPQGSGQETQYF | TGTGCCAGCAGTCCACAGGGATCGGGCCAAGAGACCCAGTACTTC
TRBJ1-4 | NA | TRBV5-1 | once | CASSDPQGNNEKLFF | TGTGCCAGCAGCGACCCCCAGGGCAATAATGAAAAACTGTTTTTT
TRBJ2-1 | TRBD1 | TRBV5-1 | NA | CASSYNPGQGYNEQFF | TGCGCCAGCAGCTACAATCCGGGACAGGGTTACAATGAGCAGTTCTTC
TRBJ1-4 | NA | TRBV19 | NA | CASREDSTNEKLFF | TGTGCCAGTAGGGAGGACTCAACTAATGAAAAACTGTTTTTT
TRBJ1-5 | NA | TRBV12-5 | once | CASGLVPGDSNQPQHF | TGTGCTAGTGGTTTGGTACCTGGAGATAGCAATCAGCCCCAGCATTTT
TRBJ2-2 | NA | TRBV4-2 | NA | CASSQASGKNTGELFF | TGTGCCAGCAGCCAAGCATCAGGGAAGAACACCGGGGAGCTGTTTTTT
TRBJ2-3 | TRBD2 | TRBV5-4 | few | CASSFVGRGPRTDTQYF | TGTGCCAGCAGCTTCGTAGGGAGGGGCCCCCGCACAGATACGCAGTATTTT
TRBJ2-7 | TRBD1 | TRBV5-1 | few | CASSSGGISYEQYF | TGCGCCAGCAGCTCAGGGGGTATCTCCTACGAGCAGTACTTC
TRBJ2-7 | NA | TRBV5-1 | NA | CASSQGNSNSYEQYF | TGCGCCAGCAGCCAGGGCAACTCCAACTCCTACGAGCAGTACTTC
TRBJ1-2 | NA | TRBV28 | NA | CASSLARQDYGYTF | TGTGCCAGCAGCCTCGCCCGACAGGACTATGGCTACACCTTC
TRBJ2-1 | NA | TRBV29-1 | NA | CSVFSGSYNEQFF | TGCAGCGTGTTTTCAGGGTCCTACAATGAGCAGTTCTTC
TRBJ2-1 | TRBD1 | TRBV4-3 | few | CASSQGTGRYEQFF | TGCGCCAGCAGCCAGGGGACAGGGCGATATGAGCAGTTCTTC
TRBJ2-3 | TRBD2 | TRBV4-1 | few | CASSQGGLAGSTDTQYF | TGCGCCAGCAGCCAGGGGGGACTAGCGGGAAGCACAGATACGCAGTATTTT
TRBJ2-1 | TRBD2 | TRBV14 | NA | CASSRLAGVDEQFF | TGTGCCAGCAGCCGACTGGCGGGGGTGGATGAGCAGTTCTTC
TRBJ2-1 | NA | TRBV11-3 | NA | CASSFGGTSSYNEQFF | TGTGCCAGCAGCTTCGGCGGCACCAGCTCCTACAATGAGCAGTTCTTC
TRBJ1-5 | NA | TRBV21-1 | NA | CASSKKGGYNQPQHF | TGTGCCAGCAGCAAAAAGGGGGGGTACAATCAGCCCCAGCATTTT
TRBJ2-2 | NA | TRBV5-1 | once | CASSPENTGELFF | TGCGCCAGCAGCCCAGAGAACACCGGGGAGCTGTTTTTT
TRBJ2-7 | TRBD2 | TRBV28 | NA | CASSLPGTKAYEQYF | TGTGCCAGCAGCTTACCCGGGACTAAGGCCTACGAGCAGTACTTC
TRBJ2-5 | TRBD1 | TRBV6-6 | NA | CASSNMDRGETQYF | TGTGCCAGCAGTAACATGGACAGGGGAGAGACCCAGTACTTC
TRBJ2-7 | NA | TRBV7-7 | few | CASSLDRAYEQYF | TGTGCTAGCAGCCTAGACAGAGCCTACGAGCAGTACTTC
TRBJ1-3 | NA | TRBV4-1 | NA | CASSQDRRNSGNTIYF | TGCGCCAGCAGCCAAGATCGGAGGAACTCTGGAAACACCATATATTTT
TRBJ2-6 | NA | TRBV2 | NA | CASSERGNSGANVLTF | TGTGCCAGCAGCGAAAGGGGGAACTCCGGGGCCAACGTCCTGACTTTC
TRBJ2-7 | NA | TRBV27 | NA | CASSRRTDYEQHF | TGTGCCAGCAGTAGGAGGACAGACTACGAGCAGCACTTC